What follows are 18 T cell receptor beta chains derived from one specimen sequenced in a study of beta chain features in type 1 diabetes (dated 2018 in TCRdb). The research as a whole found: Type 1 diabetes patients showed a moderate but significant shortening of TCRB CDR3 length in all four CD4+ subsets.

For these receptors, no antigen is known. Library preparation was by the immunoSEQ multiplex PCR assay. The entire amount of isolated RNA was reverse transcribed using the High Capacity cDNA Reverse Transcription Kit, so the sequenced TCRB transcripts were expressed ones. TCRdb retrieved this table from immuneACCESS and kept in-frame rearrangements only. Not all clones are present; in checked studies, unresolved V genes account for under half, and no reason is known for the remainder. Here the sample has 400,000 or so clones; around 12% occur a single time. Over 0.008% of the sample lies in the top ten. Sequences were obtained from naive CD4+ T cells from blood. The cell subset or site label, read with the paper, signifies: true naive CD4+ T cells. These receptors originate from a woman between 18 and 29 years old with type 1 diabetes.

This clone was counted a few times. Other DNA sequences in this specimen translate into the identical CDR3. The chain has TRBV30 and TRBJ2-7; no reliable D call. Trimming cost V 1 base and J 3 bases, with 10 bases left between them. Germline-derived CDR1 and CDR2 are GTSNPN and SVGIG (reference sequence). The CDR3 totals 13 residues. CDR3 protein: CAWSAWPLYEQYF. CDR3 sequence (DNA): TGTGCCTGGAGTGCCTGGCCCCTCTACGAGCAGTACTTC.

A few counts support this clone. This sequence joins TRBV7-2 and TRBJ2-2; D is possibly TRBD1 (6 bases). CDR1 and CDR2 from the germline V gene are SGHTA and FQGNSA. This CDR3 has 15 amino acids. The V and J ends lost 4 bases and 5 bases respectively, with 14 bases between them. DNA for the CDR3: TGTGCCAGCAGCTCGCGGACAGTCCCGACCGGGGAGCTGTTTTTT. The encoded protein is CASSSRTVPTGELFF.

This clone was seen only a few times. The rearrangement joins TRBV4-1 to TRBJ2-3, with 7 bases lining up with TRBD2. Germline lookup yields CDR1 MGHRA and CDR2 YSYEKL. The V and J ends lost 6 bases and 0 bases, in that order; junction bases with no gene match: 6. The CDR3 is 15 amino acids. CDR3 coding DNA: TGCGCCAGCAGGCCGTGGGGGGGGAGCACAGATACGCAGTATTTT. Protein: CASRPWGGSTDTQYF.

This clone was picked up a small number of times. The genes are TRBV7-9 and TRBJ1-2; TRBD1 matches at 7 bases. Germline loops: CDR1 SEHNR, CDR2 FQNEAQ (reference sequence). CDR3 length: 15 amino acids. The trim removed 5 bases at V and 0 bases at J, leaving 6 bases unmatched. The CDR3 DNA sequence: TGTGCCAGCAGCAAAGGACAGGCACCTAACTATGGCTACACCTTC. It yields the protein CASSKGQAPNYGYTF.

This chain joins TRBV5-4 and TRBJ1-1; no clear D gene. Germline CDR1 and CDR2: SGHNT and YYREEE (reference sequence). The V gene lost 0 bases and the J gene lost 8 bases, with 8 bases spanning the gap. The CDR3 consists of 12 residues. In DNA form, the CDR3 reads TGTGCCAGCAGCTTGGACAGACGCGAAGCTTTCTTT. Amino acids: CASSLDRREAFF.

This clone was seen more than once but under ten times. This chain uses TRBV7-9 with TRBJ1-6, with 12 positions matching TRBD1. Germline V lookup: CDR1 SEHNR, CDR2 FQNEAQ (reference sequence). V shed 5 bases, J shed 18 bases, and the junction held 14 bases outside the gene matches. The CDR3 is 15 residues long. This CDR3 is CASSISGTGGADYHF. CDR3 in DNA: TGTGCCAGCAGCATATCCGGGACAGGGGGCGCGGATTACCACTTT. The full variable domain, in which reference TRBV7-9 and TRBJ1-6 provide the parts outside the CDR3, is DTGVSQNPRHKITKRGQNVTFRCDPISEHNRLYWYRQTLGQGPEFLTYFQNEAQLEKSRLLSDRFSAERPKGSFSTLEIQRTEQGDSAMYLCASSISGTGGADYHFGNGTRLTVT.

This chain joins TRBV7-2 and TRBJ1-1, with D tentatively TRBD1 (6 bases). Trimming cost V 4 bases and J 7 bases, with 16 bases left between them. Germline assignment: CDR1 SGHTA and CDR2 FQGNSA. The CDR3 length is 14 residues. CDR3 loop: CASSWGQGGGEAFF. CDR3 sequence (DNA): TGTGCCAGCAGCTGGGGACAAGGGGGTGGTGAAGCTTTCTTT.

There are a few counts of this clone. V gene TRBV9 combines with J gene TRBJ2-6; 8 bases are shared with TRBD1. Trimming removed 4 bases from V and 3 bases from J; junction bases left unmatched: 9. Germline loops: CDR1 SGDLS, CDR2 YYNGEE. This CDR3 contains 17 residues. This chain's CDR3 is CASSPRAGGFGANVLTF. The CDR3 DNA sequence: TGTGCCAGCAGCCCCCGCGCAGGGGGCTTTGGGGCCAACGTCCTGACTTTC.

V is TRBV25-1 and J is TRBJ1-2, with TRBD1 matching 7 bases. Germline CDR1 MGHDK, CDR2 SYGVNS. Losses at the gene ends were 3 bases for V and 8 bases for J; bases not matched to a gene: 12. This CDR3 comprises 15 residues. The CDR3 coding sequence is TGTGCCAGCAGTGACCAAACCGGACAGGTTGTGGGCTACACCTTC. Protein product: CASSDQTGQVVGYTF.

This clone was seen a single time. The chain carries TRBV18 and TRBJ2-7; no definite D call. Trimming left V 0 bases short and J 5 bases short, with 8 bases between. The CDR3 loop spans 13 amino acids. Germline values: CDR1 KGHSH, CDR2 LQKENI. The CDR3 DNA reads TGTGCCAGCTCACCACCTAGCATCCACGAGCAGTACTTC. This gives the protein CASSPPSIHEQYF. The full variable domain, its missing parts supplied by reference TRBV18 and TRBJ2-7, is NAGVMQNPRHLVRRRGQEARLRCSPMKGHSHVYWYRQLPEEGLKFMVYLQKENIIDESGMPKERFSAEFPKEGPSILRIQQVVRGDSAAYFCASSPPSIHEQYFGPGTRLTVT.

This clone was picked up a small number of times. J is TRBJ1-1 and V is TRBV11-2; tentative D call: TRBD1 (5 bases). The CDR3 covers 14 residues. Deletions cut 5 bases from V and 0 bases from J, with 10 bases between. Germline V gene lookup returns CDR1 SGHAT and CDR2 FQNNGV. Here the CDR3 reads CASSRRQMNTEAFF. In nucleotides, the CDR3 is TGTGCCAGCAGCCGGCGACAGATGAACACTGAAGCTTTCTTT.

This clone was recorded a few times. The chain carries TRBV11-3 and TRBJ2-1; D may be TRBD1 (6 bases). The germline V gene encodes CDR1 SGHNT and CDR2 YENEEA. Trimming took off 7 bases at V and 7 bases at J, with 14 bases between the two ends. The CDR3 length is 13 residues. CDR3 residues: CASTRTGLNEQFF. The CDR3 DNA follows: TGTGCCAGCACCAGAACAGGGCTGAATGAGCAGTTCTTC.

The gene calls are TRBV29-1 and TRBJ2-5, with TRBD1 matching 11 bases. The J call may be in error: the DNA end matches TRBJ2-7 better. Per germline, CDR1 SQVTM and CDR2 ANQGSEA. The CDR3 loop spans 15 amino acids. The CDR3 region is CSVRAGTGGSYEQYF. DNA for the CDR3: TGCAGCGTTAGAGCCGGGACAGGGGGCTCCTACGAGCAGTACTTC.

This clone was detected only a few times. In DNA, the CDR3 is TGTGCCAGCAACATCCGGACTAGGGGGAATAAGGGCGCCGGGGAGCTGTTTTTT. This translates into CASNIRTRGNKGAGELFF. This chain links TRBV5-4 with TRBJ2-2, with D perhaps matching TRBD2 (7 bases). V was trimmed by 6 bases and J by 6 bases, leaving 27 bases between them. The CDR3 sequence is 18 residues long. The V gene's germline CDR1 is SGHNT and CDR2 YYREEE (reference sequence).

This clone was seen a few times. One end of the junction varies from germline; a read error may be responsible. The rearrangement uses TRBV2 and TRBJ2-4; 10 bases align to TRBD2. This CDR3 has 14 amino acids. Germline CDR1 and CDR2: SNHLY and FYNNEI. The CDR3 nucleotides are TGTGCCAGCAGGGAAGCGGGAGGGAGTAACATTCAGTACTTC. This gives the protein CASREAGGSNIQYF.

The chain joins TRBV11-2 to TRBJ2-3; D perhaps matches TRBD2 (5 bases). Trimming removed 6 bases from V and 0 bases from J, with 16 bases in between. There are 16 residues in the CDR3. Germline V gene sequence: CDR1 SGHAT, CDR2 FQNNGV. Written as DNA, the CDR3 is TGTGCCAGCAGACCGACGACTATTCCTAGCACAGATACGCAGTATTTT. It yields the protein CASRPTTIPSTDTQYF. The full variable domain, rest sourced from reference TRBV11-2 and TRBJ2-3, is EAGVAQSPRYKIIEKRQSVAFWCNPISGHATLYWYQQILGQGPKLLIQFQNNGVVDDSQLPKDRFSAERLKGVDSTLKIQPAKLEDSAVYLCASRPTTIPSTDTQYFGPGTRLTVL.

CDR3 residues: CATGGGIEYQETQYF. The CDR3 DNA is TGTGCCACTGGGGGAGGCATAGAGTACCAAGAGACCCAGTACTTC. The chain combines TRBV10-3 with TRBJ2-5, with D perhaps matching TRBD2 (6 bases). V lost 10 bases to trimming and J lost 0 bases, with 18 bases between them. Germline loops: CDR1 ENHRY, CDR2 SYGVKD. The CDR3 spans 15 residues.

The V gene is TRBV11-2, the J gene TRBJ2-2, with D uncertain. CDR1 SGHAT and CDR2 FQNNGV come from the germline V gene. CDR3 size: 14 residues. The ends were cut back, 3 bases at V and 1 base at J, with 6 bases in the middle. The CDR3 DNA reads TGTGCCAGCAGCTTTAGTCGGAACACCGGGGAGCTGTTTTTT. It specifies CASSFSRNTGELFF.